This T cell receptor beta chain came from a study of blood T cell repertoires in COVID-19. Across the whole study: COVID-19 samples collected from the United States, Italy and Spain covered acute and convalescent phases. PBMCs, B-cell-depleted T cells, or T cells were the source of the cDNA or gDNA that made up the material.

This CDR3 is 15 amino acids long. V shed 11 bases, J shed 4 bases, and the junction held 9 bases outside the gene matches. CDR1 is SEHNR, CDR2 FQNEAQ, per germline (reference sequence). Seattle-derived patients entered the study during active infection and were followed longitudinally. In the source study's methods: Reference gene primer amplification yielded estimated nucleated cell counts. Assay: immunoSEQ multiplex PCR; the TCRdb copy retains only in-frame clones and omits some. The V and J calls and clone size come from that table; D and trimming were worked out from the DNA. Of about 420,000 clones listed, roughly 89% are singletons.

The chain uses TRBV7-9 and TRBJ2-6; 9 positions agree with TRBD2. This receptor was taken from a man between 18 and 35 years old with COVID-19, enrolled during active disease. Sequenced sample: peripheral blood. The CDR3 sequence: CAGSGSMSGANVLTF. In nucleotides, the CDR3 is TGTGCCGGTAGCGGGAGTATGTCGGGGGCCAACGTCCTGACTTTC.